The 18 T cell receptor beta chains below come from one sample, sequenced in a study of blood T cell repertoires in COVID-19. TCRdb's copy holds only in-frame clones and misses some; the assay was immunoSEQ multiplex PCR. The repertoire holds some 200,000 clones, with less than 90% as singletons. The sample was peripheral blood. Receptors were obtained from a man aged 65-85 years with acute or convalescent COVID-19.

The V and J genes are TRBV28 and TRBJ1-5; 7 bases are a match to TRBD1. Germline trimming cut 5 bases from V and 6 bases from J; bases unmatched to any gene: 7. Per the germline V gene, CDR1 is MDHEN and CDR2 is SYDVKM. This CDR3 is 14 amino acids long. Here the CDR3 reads CASSQGVSGQPQHF. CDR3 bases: TGTGCCAGCAGTCAGGGGGTTTCTGGTCAGCCCCAGCATTTT.

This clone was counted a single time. The chain's CDR3 is CASSRQGAGANVLTF. As DNA, the CDR3 is TGTGCCAGCAGTCGACAGGGGGCTGGGGCCAACGTCCTGACTTTC. The rearrangement joins TRBV7-2 to TRBJ2-6; 9 bases map to TRBD1. V shed 6 bases and J 2 bases; nucleotides not matched to a gene: 2. The CDR3 has 15 amino acids. CDR1 is SGHTA, CDR2 FQGNSA, per germline.

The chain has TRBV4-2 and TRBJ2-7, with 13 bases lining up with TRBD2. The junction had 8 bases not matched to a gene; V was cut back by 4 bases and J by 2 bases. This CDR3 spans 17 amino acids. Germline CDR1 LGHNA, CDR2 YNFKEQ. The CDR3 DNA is TGTGCCAGCAGCCCCGGGACTAGCGGGACCTCAACCTACGAGCAGTACTTC. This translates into CASSPGTSGTSTYEQYF.

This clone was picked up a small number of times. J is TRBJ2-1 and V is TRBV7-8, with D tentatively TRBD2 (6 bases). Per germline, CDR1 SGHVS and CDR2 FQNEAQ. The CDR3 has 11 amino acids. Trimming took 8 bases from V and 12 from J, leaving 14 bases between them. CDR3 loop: CASRAEGRQFF. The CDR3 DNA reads TGTGCCAGCCGAGCGGAGGGTCGGCAGTTCTTC.

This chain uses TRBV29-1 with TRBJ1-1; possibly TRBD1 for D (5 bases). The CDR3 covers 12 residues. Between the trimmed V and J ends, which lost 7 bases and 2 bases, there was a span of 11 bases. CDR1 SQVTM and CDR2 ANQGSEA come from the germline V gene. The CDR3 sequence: CSGIGVNTEAFF. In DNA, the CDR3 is TGCAGCGGAATAGGGGTAAACACTGAAGCTTTCTTT.

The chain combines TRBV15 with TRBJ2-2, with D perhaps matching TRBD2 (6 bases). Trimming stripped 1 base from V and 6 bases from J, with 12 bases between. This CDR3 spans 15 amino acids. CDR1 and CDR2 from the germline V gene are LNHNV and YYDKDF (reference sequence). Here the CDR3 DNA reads TGTGCCACCAGCAGAGCCGGGAGCTTCTCCGGGGAGCTGTTTTTT. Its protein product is CATSRAGSFSGELFF.

CDR3 protein: CASSNLGPAGENEKLFF. In nucleotides, the CDR3 is TGTGCCAGCTCCAACCTCGGGCCTGCAGGGGAGAATGAAAAACTGTTTTTT. The chain links TRBV18 to TRBJ1-4, with D possibly being TRBD1 (6 bases). The CDR3 sequence is 17 residues long. Germline CDR1 KGHSH, CDR2 LQKENI. The V gene lost 6 bases and the J gene lost 5 bases, with 22 bases spanning the gap.

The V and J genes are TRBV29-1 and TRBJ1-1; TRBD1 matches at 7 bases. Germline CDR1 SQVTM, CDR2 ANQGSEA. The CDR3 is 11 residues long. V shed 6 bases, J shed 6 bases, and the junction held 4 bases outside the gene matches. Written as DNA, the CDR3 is TGCAGCGTACAGGGGTCTGCTGAAGCTTTCTTT. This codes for CSVQGSAEAFF.

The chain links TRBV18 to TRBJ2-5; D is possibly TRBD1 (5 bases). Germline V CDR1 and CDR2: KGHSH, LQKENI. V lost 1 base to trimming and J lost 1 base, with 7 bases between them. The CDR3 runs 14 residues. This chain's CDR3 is CASSPRQLQETQYF. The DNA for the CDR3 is TGTGCCAGCTCACCACGACAGCTCCAAGAGACCCAGTACTTC.

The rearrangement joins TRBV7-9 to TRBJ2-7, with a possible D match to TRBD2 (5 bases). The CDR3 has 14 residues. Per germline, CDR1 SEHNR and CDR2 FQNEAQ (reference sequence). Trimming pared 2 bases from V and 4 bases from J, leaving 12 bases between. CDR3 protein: CASSLKGGSYEQYF. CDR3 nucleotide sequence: TGTGCCAGCAGCTTAAAGGGCGGGTCATACGAGCAGTACTTC.

In DNA form, the CDR3 reads TGTGCCAGCAGTTTAGGAGCCGGGACAGGTGAAGAGACCCAGTACTTC. It translates to CASSLGAGTGEETQYF. The gene calls are TRBV27 and TRBJ2-5; 8 bases line up with TRBD1. The CDR3 contains 16 residues. Germline CDR1 MNHEY, CDR2 SMNVEV (reference sequence). V shed 2 bases and J 3 bases; nucleotides not matched to a gene: 8.

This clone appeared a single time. The CDR3: CASSPVRGAFPDTQYF. The CDR3 DNA reads as TGTGCCAGCAGCCCGGTTAGGGGCGCGTTCCCAGATACGCAGTATTTT. This sequence joins TRBV11-2 and TRBJ2-3, with D perhaps matching TRBD1 (5 bases). Trimming left V 5 bases short and J 4 bases short, with 19 bases between. Germline V lookup: CDR1 SGHAT, CDR2 FQNNGV. The CDR3 runs to 16 residues.

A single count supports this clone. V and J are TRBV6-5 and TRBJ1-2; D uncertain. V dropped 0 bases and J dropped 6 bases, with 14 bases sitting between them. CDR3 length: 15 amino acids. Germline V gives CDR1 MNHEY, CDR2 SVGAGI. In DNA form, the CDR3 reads TGTGCCAGCAGTTACTCAGAAGAGGGAGTAAATGGCTACACCTTC. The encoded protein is CASSYSEEGVNGYTF.

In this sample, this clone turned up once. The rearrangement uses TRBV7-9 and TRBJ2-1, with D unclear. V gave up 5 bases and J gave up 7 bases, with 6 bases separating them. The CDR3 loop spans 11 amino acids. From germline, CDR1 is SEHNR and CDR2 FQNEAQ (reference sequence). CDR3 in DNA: TGTGCCAGCAGCATAATAAATGAGCAGTTCTTC. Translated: CASSIINEQFF. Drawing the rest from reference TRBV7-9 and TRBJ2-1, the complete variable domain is DTGVSQNPRHKITKRGQNVTFRCDPISEHNRLYWYRQTLGQGPEFLTYFQNEAQLEKSRLLSDRFSAERPKGSFSTLEIQRTEQGDSAMYLCASSIINEQFFGPGTRLTVL.

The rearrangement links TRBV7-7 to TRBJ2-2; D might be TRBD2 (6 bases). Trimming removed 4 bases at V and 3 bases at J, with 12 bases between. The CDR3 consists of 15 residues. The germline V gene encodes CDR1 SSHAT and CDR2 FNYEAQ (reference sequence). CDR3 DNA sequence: TGTGCCAGCAGCTCCCAGGGACTGGACACCGGGGAGCTGTTTTTT. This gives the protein CASSSQGLDTGELFF.

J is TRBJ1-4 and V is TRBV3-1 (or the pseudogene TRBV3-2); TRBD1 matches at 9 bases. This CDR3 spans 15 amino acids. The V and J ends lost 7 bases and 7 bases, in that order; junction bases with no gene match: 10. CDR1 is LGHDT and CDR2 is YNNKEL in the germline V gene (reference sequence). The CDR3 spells CASKVTGQGVEKLFF. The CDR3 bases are TGTGCCAGCAAAGTCACGGGACAGGGCGTTGAAAAACTGTTTTTT.

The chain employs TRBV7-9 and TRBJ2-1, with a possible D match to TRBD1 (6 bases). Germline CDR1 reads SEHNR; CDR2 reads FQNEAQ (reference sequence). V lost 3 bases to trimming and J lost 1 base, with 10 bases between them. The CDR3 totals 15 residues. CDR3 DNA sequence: TGTGCCAGCAGCTTCGGACAGAATTCCTACAATGAGCAGTTCTTC. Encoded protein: CASSFGQNSYNEQFF.

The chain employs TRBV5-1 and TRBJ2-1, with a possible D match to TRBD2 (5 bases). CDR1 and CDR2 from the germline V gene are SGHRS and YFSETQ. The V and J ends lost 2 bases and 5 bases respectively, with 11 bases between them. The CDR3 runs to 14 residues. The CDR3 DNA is TGCGCCAGCAGCTTCGAGGGTCAGAACAATGAGCAGTTCTTC. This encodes CASSFEGQNNEQFF.